The 17 T cell receptor beta chains reported below all come from one sample, sequenced in a study of T cell clonality in common variable immunodeficiency. Data came from immunoSEQ multiplex PCR; TCRdb stores just in-frame clones and leaves some out. Singletons are absent from the sample, which has fewer than 60,000 clones. Sequenced input: peripheral blood mononuclear cells. Receptor source: a person aged 18 to 70 in good health.

This clone has ten or more counts. The read stops 3 residues short of the end of the CDR3; the missing end is completed from the germline J gene. The chain recombines TRBV7-9 with TRBJ2-5; D may be TRBD2 (6 bases). Germline CDR1 is SEHNR and CDR2 is FQNEAQ (reference sequence). The V end was cut by 8 bases, the J end by 4 bases, with 20 bases between. The CDR3 totals 15 residues. The sequenced part of the CDR3 DNA is TGTGCCAGCGGCCCCTGGGGCAGGGAGGCAGAGACC. This codes for CASGPWGREAET. The whole CDR3 sequence reads CASGPWGREAETQYF.

This clone has ten or more counts. The read terminates 3 residues ahead of where the CDR3 ends, so the germline J gene completes it. The J gene is TRBJ2-7, the V gene TRBV30; TRBD1 aligns across 8 bases. V shed 2 bases, J shed 4 bases, and the junction held 4 bases outside the gene matches. This CDR3 has 13 residues. The germline gives CDR1 GTSNPN, CDR2 SVGIG (reference sequence). CDR3: CAWSLTGVYEQYF. CDR3 bases read: TGTGCCTGGAGTTTGACAGGGGTTTACGAG.

The sample holds many counts of this clone. The read halts 3 residues ahead of the CDR3 end, with the missing end drawn from the germline J gene. The chain has TRBV29-1 and TRBJ2-4, with a weak D call TRBD2 (6 bases). Deletions cut 7 bases from V and 8 bases from J, with 18 bases between. This CDR3 spans 13 amino acids. From germline, CDR1 is SQVTM and CDR2 ANQGSEA. This CDR3 is CSAFGLASDIQYF. The CDR3 DNA, read in part, is TGCAGCGCGTTCGGTCTAGCGTCAGACATT.

This clone turned up a few times. The read terminates 3 residues before the CDR3 end, so the remaining end is supplied by the germline J gene. The J gene is TRBJ2-2, the V gene TRBV6-1; D is uncertain. Looked up from germline, CDR1 is MNHNS and CDR2 is SASEGT. The germline V and J ends were trimmed by 3 bases and 3 bases, with 11 bases remaining between them. This CDR3 spans 15 amino acids. The CDR3 spells CASSDQQPYTGELFF. The sequenced CDR3 bases are TGTGCCAGCAGTGACCAACAGCCATACACCGGGGAG.

This clone has more than one count but fewer than ten. The sequence runs out 3 residues before the end of the CDR3; the remainder is reconstructed from the germline J gene. The chain links TRBV5-1 to TRBJ2-5; the D call may be TRBD1 or TRBD2 (5 bases each). V lost 0 bases to trimming and J lost 5 bases, with 17 bases between them. The length of the CDR3 is 16 residues. Germline V gene data show CDR1 as SGHRS and CDR2 as YFSETQ. CDR3 DNA, as far as it was read: TGCGCCAGCAGCTTGGTTGAGGGGTTGGTTTTGGAGACC. Protein product: CASSLVEGLVLET. The entire CDR3 protein reads CASSLVEGLVLETQYF.

Ten or more counts support this clone. The CDR3 end lies 3 residues beyond the end of the read and is filled in from the germline J gene. J is TRBJ2-1 and V is TRBV5-4, with D possibly being TRBD2 (6 bases). Germline lookup yields CDR1 SGHNT and CDR2 YYREEE (reference sequence). V lost 2 bases, J lost 8 bases, and 20 bases lay in between. This CDR3 has 16 residues. CDR3: CASSFGPGGRGDEQFF. CDR3 DNA, as far as it was read: TGTGCCAGCAGCTTCGGCCCTGGAGGGCGGGGAGATGAG.

This clone was seen only a few times. The CDR3 is cut off 3 residues early in the read; its end comes from the germline J gene. The chain recombines TRBV6-2 or TRBV6-3 with TRBJ2-3; TRBD2 agrees at 12 bases. The CDR3 extends over 15 amino acids. The V gene's germline CDR1 is MNHEY and CDR2 SVGEGT. The sequenced part of the CDR3 DNA is TGTGCCAGCAGTTTTGGGCTAGCGGGGGGGGAGACG. Protein: CASSFGLAGGET. The full CDR3 is CASSFGLAGGETQYF.

Worth noting for this clone: Read sequence stops 3 residues before the CDR3 end, and the germline J gene provides the missing end. The rearrangement links TRBV11-3 to TRBJ2-7, with TRBD2 identical over 9 bases. CDR3 length equals 15 residues. Germline lookup yields CDR1 SGHNT and CDR2 YENEEA. Trimming removed 4 bases from V and 4 bases from J; junction bases left unmatched: 8. This CDR3 reads CASSSFWLAGYEQYF. The sequenced CDR3 bases are TGTGCCAGCAGCTCCTTCTGGCTAGCGGGGTACGAG.

Many counts were recorded for this clone. The CDR3 end falls 3 residues outside the read, so it is completed with the germline J gene. The chain employs TRBV18 and TRBJ1-6, with 9 nucleotides matching TRBD1. J gave up 7 bases and V 4 bases, and 2 bases lay outside the gene matches. The CDR3 has 14 residues. The germline CDR1 and CDR2 sequences are KGHSH and LQKENI. CDR3 bases read: TGTGCCAGCTCACTGGGACAGGGCAATTCACCC. Its protein product is CASSLGQGNSP. The full CDR3 is CASSLGQGNSPLHF.

In its sample, this clone was seen many times. The CDR3 end is not reached by the read, which stops 3 residues before it; the germline J gene fills it in. The chain recombines TRBV11-3 with TRBJ2-5, with TRBD1 as a possible D gene (5 bases). The CDR3 is 13 residues long. Trimming removed 4 bases from V and 5 bases from J, with 11 bases in between. Germline loops: CDR1 SGHNT, CDR2 YENEEA. CDR3 in amino acids: CASSWGGAETQYF. The part of the CDR3 DNA that was read is TGTGCCAGCAGCTGGGGCGGTGCCGAGACC.

This clone was detected ten times or more. The DNA read from the CDR3 is TGTGCCAGCAGCACTACCCCGCCCGGGGGACAGGTGACCGGGGAG. This codes for CASSTTPPGGQVTGE. The whole CDR3 sequence is CASSTTPPGGQVTGELFF. J is TRBJ2-2 and V is TRBV7-3; 8 nucleotides line up with TRBD1. The CDR3 end falls 3 residues outside the read, so it is completed with the germline J gene. The CDR3 has 18 residues. CDR1 is SGHTA, CDR2 FQGTGA, per germline. Unmatched junction bases numbered 16, after V lost 5 bases and J lost 5 bases.

This clone was observed many times. Read sequence stops 3 residues before the CDR3 end, and the germline J gene provides the missing end. The chain employs TRBV20-1 and TRBJ2-3, with a possible D match to TRBD2 (6 bases). Trimming stripped 2 bases from V and 4 bases from J, with 10 bases between. Germline V gene data show CDR1 as DFQATT and CDR2 as SNEGSKA (reference sequence). This CDR3 has 13 amino acids. CDR3: CSARWGEPDTQYF. Incomplete CDR3 DNA: TGCAGTGCTAGATGGGGGGAACCAGATACG.

This clone was detected many times. The read terminates 3 residues ahead of where the CDR3 ends, so the germline J gene completes it. The rearrangement joins TRBV30 to TRBJ1-1, with D unclear. The CDR3 is 11 residues long. V was shortened by 4 bases and J by 1 base, with 4 bases between the two germline ends. Per the germline V gene, CDR1 is GTSNPN and CDR2 is SVGIG (reference sequence). The part of the CDR3 DNA that was read is TGTGCCTGGAATAGGAACACTGAA. Protein product: CAWNRNTE. The full CDR3 is CAWNRNTEAFF.

This clone was detected many times. With the read ending 3 residues before the CDR3 end, the germline J gene is used to fill in that end. The V and J genes are TRBV12-3 or TRBV12-4 and TRBJ2-3; TRBD1 matches at 10 bases. J gave up 4 bases and V 6 bases, and 10 bases lay outside the gene matches. The length of the CDR3 is 16 residues. The CDR3 DNA, read in part, is TGTGCCAGCAGCTCAACCGGGACAGGGGAATCAGATACG. The encoded protein is CASSSTGTGESDT. The complete CDR3 reads CASSSTGTGESDTQYF.

This clone was counted many times. The CDR3 is CSARGGYEQYF. CDR3 DNA, as far as it was read: TGCAGTGCTAGGGGGGGGTACGAG. The chain joins TRBV20-1 to TRBJ2-7; TRBD2 matches 7 bases. Read coverage stops 3 residues before the CDR3 terminus; the germline J gene supplies the remainder. V was clipped by 3 bases and J by 4 bases; unmatched bases: 0. The germline V gene has CDR1 DFQATT and CDR2 SNEGSKA (reference sequence). The CDR3 is 11 amino acids.

The table lists this clone with many counts. The missing CDR3 end, 3 residues past where the read stops, is filled in from the germline J gene. The chain recombines TRBV30 with TRBJ2-2, with 9 bases fitting TRBD1. The CDR3 contains 16 residues. CDR1 is GTSNPN, CDR2 SVGIG, per germline (reference sequence). Trimming removed 3 bases from V and 0 bases from J; junction bases left unmatched: 5. CDR3 DNA, as far as it was read: TGTGCCTGGAGCGATACAGGGGGCGCGAACACCGGGGAG. Residues: CAWSDTGGANTGE. The whole CDR3 is CAWSDTGGANTGELFF.

Regarding this clone: The CDR3 goes on 3 residues after the read ends, and that part is filled in from the germline J gene. V and J are TRBV19 and TRBJ1-4, with TRBD1 matching 8 bases. The CDR3 loop spans 14 amino acids. Germline values: CDR1 LNHDA, CDR2 SQIVND (reference sequence). The V gene end was trimmed by 5 bases and the J gene end by 10 bases; junction bases not matched to a gene: 9. Incomplete CDR3 DNA: TGTGCCAGTAGTCCCACCGGGACAGGAGCAAAA. This sequence encodes CASSPTGTGAK. In full, the CDR3 reads CASSPTGTGAKLFF.